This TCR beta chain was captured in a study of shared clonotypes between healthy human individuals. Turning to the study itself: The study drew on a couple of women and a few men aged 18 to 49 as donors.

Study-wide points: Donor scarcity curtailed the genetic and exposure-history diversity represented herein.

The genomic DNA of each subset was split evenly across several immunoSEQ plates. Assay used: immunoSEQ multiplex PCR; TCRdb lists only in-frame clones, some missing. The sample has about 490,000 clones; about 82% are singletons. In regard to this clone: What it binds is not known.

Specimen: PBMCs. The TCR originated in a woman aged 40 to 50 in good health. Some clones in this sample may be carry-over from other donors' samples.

CDR3 in DNA: TGTGCCAGCAGTGACAGGGGTGATGAGCAGTTCTTC. This encodes CASSDRGDEQFF. This chain links TRBV2 with TRBJ2-1; perhaps TRBD1 as D (6 bases). CDR1 and CDR2 (germline): SNHLY, FYNNEI. CDR3 length: 12 amino acids. Between the trimmed V and J ends, which lost 3 bases and 8 bases, there was a span of 8 bases.